This is a list of T cell receptor beta chains from one sample in a study of CD8 T cells in ankylosing spondylitis. TCRdb reprocessed the 5' RACE reads via MiXCR and lists one record per CDR3 protein. The sample yields about 440,000 distinct CDR3 sequences, roughly 17% seen once. The sample was blood, either unsorted or a sorted T cell fraction (not recorded which). The receptors here all came from a male donor with ankylosing spondylitis. Both conserved end residues are part of each CDR3. A D gene is named only where the DNA matches it firmly. Expanded clones are given a class, and other clones once, few, many or no size at all.

J: TRBJ2-3
size: -
D: -
V: TRBV10-3
DNA: TGTGCCATCAGCTGGACCGGGATCCTCACAGATACGCAGTATTTT
CDR3: CAISWTGILTDTQYF

J: TRBJ2-2
size: few
D: TRBD1
V: TRBV7-3
DNA: TGTGCCAGCAGCTTAAGTCAGGGGGCGAACACCGGGGAGCTGTTTTTT
CDR3: CASSLSQGANTGELFF

J: TRBJ2-7
size: -
D: -
V: TRBV6-5
DNA: TGTGCCAGCAGTTACTCGAAAACAAGCTTTTACGAGCAGTACTTC
CDR3: CASSYSKTSFYEQYF

J: TRBJ2-1
size: few
D: TRBD2
V: TRBV12-3/TRBV12-4
DNA: TGTGCCAGCAGGGCCCGTGGGACTAGTTATGAGCAGTTCTTC
CDR3: CASRARGTSYEQFF

J: TRBJ2-7
size: few
D: -
V: TRBV11-1
DNA: TGTGCCAGCAGCTCCGGATTAAAAGCAGGCTCTAGAGGAACCTACGAGCAGTACTTC
CDR3: CASSSGLKAGSRGTYEQYF

J: TRBJ1-2
size: few
D: TRBD1
V: TRBV7-9
DNA: TGTGCCAGCAGCACCGGGACAGGGCCCTATGGCTACACCTTC
CDR3: CASSTGTGPYGYTF

J: TRBJ1-2
size: few
D: -
V: TRBV28
DNA: TGTGCCAGCAGTTACCTAGGGCCCTATGGCTACACCTTC
CDR3: CASSYLGPYGYTF

J: TRBJ2-1
size: many
D: TRBD2
V: TRBV3-1
DNA: TGTGCCAGCAGCCAGAAGACTAGCGGGGTAGGGTATGAGCAGTTCTTC
CDR3: CASSQKTSGVGYEQFF

J: TRBJ1-2
size: -
D: TRBD1
V: TRBV20-1
DNA: TGCAGTGCTAGCGGGACAGTCGATAACTATGGCTACACCTTC
CDR3: CSASGTVDNYGYTF

J: TRBJ2-1
size: many
D: -
V: TRBV5-1
DNA: TGCGCCAGCAGCAATGGAAACACGGATCGGGGTGAGCAGTTCTTC
CDR3: CASSNGNTDRGEQFF

J: TRBJ1-1
size: few
D: -
V: TRBV12-3/TRBV12-4
DNA: TGTGCCAGCACCCCGGACGTTCGGACTGAAGCTTTCTTT
CDR3: CASTPDVRTEAFF

J: TRBJ2-1
size: few
D: TRBD2
V: TRBV7-2
DNA: TGTGCCAGCAGCTTAGCCCTAGCGGGAGGTTTCTCCTACAATGAGCAGTTCTTC
CDR3: CASSLALAGGFSYNEQFF

J: TRBJ1-5
size: few
D: TRBD1
V: TRBV7-2
DNA: TGTGCCAGCAGCTTAGGAGCTGGGACAGGGGAGAGGCCCCAGCATTTT
CDR3: CASSLGAGTGERPQHF

J: TRBJ2-5
size: many
D: TRBD1
V: TRBV12-3/TRBV12-4
DNA: TGTGCCAGCAGACAAGCAGGGGGTGGAGAGACCCAGTACTTC
CDR3: CASRQAGGGETQYF

J: TRBJ1-5
size: -
D: -
V: TRBV19
DNA: TGTGCCAGTAGTATCGGAACAAGTTATAGCAATCAGCCCCAGCATTTT
CDR3: CASSIGTSYSNQPQHF

J: TRBJ2-3
size: few
D: TRBD1
V: TRBV6-1
DNA: TGTGCCAGCAGGGGGACAGGCACAGATACGCAGTATTTT
CDR3: CASRGTGTDTQYF

J: TRBJ1-1
size: -
D: TRBD1
V: TRBV20-1
DNA: TGCAGTGCTCGACTGACAGGGTACACTGAAGCTTTCTTT
CDR3: CSARLTGYTEAFF